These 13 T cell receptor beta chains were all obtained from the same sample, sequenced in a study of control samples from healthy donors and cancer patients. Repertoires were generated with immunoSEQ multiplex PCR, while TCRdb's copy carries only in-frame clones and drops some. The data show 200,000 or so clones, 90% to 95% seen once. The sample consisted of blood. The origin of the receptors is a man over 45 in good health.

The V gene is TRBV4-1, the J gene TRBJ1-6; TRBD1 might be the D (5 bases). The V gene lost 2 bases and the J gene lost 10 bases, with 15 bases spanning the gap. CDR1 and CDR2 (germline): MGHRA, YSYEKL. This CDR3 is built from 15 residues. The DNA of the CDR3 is TGCGCCAGCAGCCAAAGGGGCGGGGCTGAATCACCCCTCCACTTT. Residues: CASSQRGGAESPLHF.

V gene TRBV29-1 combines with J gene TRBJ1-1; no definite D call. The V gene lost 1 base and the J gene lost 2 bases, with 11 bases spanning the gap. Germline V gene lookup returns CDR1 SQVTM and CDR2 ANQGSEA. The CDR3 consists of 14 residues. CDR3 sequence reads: CSVEGVSFNTEAFF. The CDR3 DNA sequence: TGCAGCGTTGAAGGGGTCAGCTTTAACACTGAAGCTTTCTTT.

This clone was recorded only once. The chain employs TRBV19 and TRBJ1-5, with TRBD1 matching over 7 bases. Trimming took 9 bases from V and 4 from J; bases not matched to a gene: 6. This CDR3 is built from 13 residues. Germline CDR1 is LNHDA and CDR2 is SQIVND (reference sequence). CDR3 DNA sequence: TGTGCCAGCGCGACAGGGCTGAATCAGCCCCAGCATTTT. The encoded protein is CASATGLNQPQHF.

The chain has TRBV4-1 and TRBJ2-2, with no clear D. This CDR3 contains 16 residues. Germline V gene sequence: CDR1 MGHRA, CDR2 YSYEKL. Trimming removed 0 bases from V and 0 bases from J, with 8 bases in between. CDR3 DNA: TGCGCCAGCAGCCAAGAGCCTCCAGCGAACACCGGGGAGCTGTTTTTT. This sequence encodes CASSQEPPANTGELFF.

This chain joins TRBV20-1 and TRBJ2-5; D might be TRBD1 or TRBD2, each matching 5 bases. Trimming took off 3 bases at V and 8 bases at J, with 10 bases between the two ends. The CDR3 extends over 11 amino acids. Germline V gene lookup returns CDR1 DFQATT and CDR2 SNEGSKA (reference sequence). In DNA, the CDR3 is TGCAGTGCTAGGCCCGGGACCACCCAGTACTTC. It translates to CSARPGTTQYF.

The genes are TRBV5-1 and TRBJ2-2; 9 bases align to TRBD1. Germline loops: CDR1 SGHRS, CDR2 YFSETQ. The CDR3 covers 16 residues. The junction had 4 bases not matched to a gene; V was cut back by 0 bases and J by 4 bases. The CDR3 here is CASSLVWGQGTGELFF. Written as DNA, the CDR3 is TGCGCCAGCAGCTTGGTTTGGGGACAGGGCACCGGGGAGCTGTTTTTT.

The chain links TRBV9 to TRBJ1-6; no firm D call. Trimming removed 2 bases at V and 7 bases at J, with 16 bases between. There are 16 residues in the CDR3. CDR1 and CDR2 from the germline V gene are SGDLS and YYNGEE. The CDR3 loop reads CASSVFSDGANSPLHF. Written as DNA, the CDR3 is TGTGCCAGCAGCGTGTTTTCGGACGGAGCAAATTCACCCCTCCACTTT.

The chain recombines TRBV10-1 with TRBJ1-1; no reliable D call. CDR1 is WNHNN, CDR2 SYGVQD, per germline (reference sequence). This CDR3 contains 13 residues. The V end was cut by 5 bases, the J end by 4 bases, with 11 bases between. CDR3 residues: CASSLGRSTEAFF. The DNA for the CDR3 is TGCGCCAGCAGTTTAGGACGGAGCACTGAAGCTTTCTTT.

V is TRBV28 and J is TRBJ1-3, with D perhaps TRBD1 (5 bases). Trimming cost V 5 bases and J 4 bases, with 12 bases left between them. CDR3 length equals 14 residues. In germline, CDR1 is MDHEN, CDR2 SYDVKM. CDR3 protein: CASSPGKMGNTIYF. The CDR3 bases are TGTGCCAGCAGTCCAGGGAAGATGGGAAACACCATATATTTT.

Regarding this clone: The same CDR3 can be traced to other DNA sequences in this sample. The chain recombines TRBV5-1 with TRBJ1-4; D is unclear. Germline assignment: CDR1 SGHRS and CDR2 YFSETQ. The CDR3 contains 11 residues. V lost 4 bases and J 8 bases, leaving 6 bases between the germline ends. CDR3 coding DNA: TGCGCCAGCAGCCTGGGGGAAAAACTGTTTTTT. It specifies CASSLGEKLFF. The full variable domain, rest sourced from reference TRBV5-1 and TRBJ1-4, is KAGVTQTPRYLIKTRGQQVTLSCSPISGHRSVSWYQQTPGQGLQFLFEYFSETQRNKGNFPGRFSGRQFSNSRSEMNVSTLELGDSALYLCASSLGEKLFFGSGTQLSVL.

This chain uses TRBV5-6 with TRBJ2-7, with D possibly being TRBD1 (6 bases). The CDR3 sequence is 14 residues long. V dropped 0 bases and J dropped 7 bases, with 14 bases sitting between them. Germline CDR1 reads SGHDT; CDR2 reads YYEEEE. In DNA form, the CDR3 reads TGTGCCAGCAGCTTGGGGGGGCTGCTGGGGGAGCAGTACTTC. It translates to CASSLGGLLGEQYF.

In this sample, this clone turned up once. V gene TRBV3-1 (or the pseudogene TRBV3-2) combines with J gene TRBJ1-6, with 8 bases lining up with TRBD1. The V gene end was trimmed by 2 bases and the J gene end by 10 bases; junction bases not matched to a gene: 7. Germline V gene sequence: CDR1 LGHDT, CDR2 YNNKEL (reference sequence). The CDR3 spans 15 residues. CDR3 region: CASSQRTGQGSPLHF. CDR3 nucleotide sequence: TGTGCCAGCAGCCAACGGACAGGGCAAGGCTCACCCCTCCACTTT.

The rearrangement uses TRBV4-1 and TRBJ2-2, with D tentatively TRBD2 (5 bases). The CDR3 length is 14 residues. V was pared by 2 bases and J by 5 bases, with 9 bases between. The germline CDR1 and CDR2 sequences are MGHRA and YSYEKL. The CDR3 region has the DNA TGCGCCAGCAGCCAATCGAGGGATACCGGGGAGCTGTTTTTT. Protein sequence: CASSQSRDTGELFF.